This TCR beta chain was sequenced during a study of CD8+ T cells in alopecia areata. The wider study: Patients took tofacitinib for 6 to 18 months, followed by 6 drug-free months.

There are a few counts of this clone. CDR1 GTSNPN and CDR2 SVGIG come from the germline V gene (reference sequence). The CDR3 sequence is 14 residues long. V lost 4 bases and J lost 3; bases outside the gene matches: 5. Isolated RNA was reverse transcribed into cDNA used as the sequencing template. TCRdb's copy holds only in-frame clones and misses some; the assay was immunoSEQ multiplex PCR. The sample has hundreds of thousands of clones, approximately 52% seen once. The starting material was CD4+ T cells sorted from blood, obtained at week 0. The sequence derives from a human donor with alopecia areata. This chain connects TRBV30 to TRBJ2-2, with 7 nucleotides matching TRBD2. CDR3 in amino acids: CAWKGRGYTGELFF. For the CDR3, the DNA is TGTGCCTGGAAAGGGCGGGGGTACACCGGGGAGCTGTTTTTT.